Below, one T cell receptor (beta chain) is given with its context. Its antigen remains unknown. At one boundary the junction diverges from the germline segment, which might be a read error. The V gene's germline CDR1 is MNHEY and CDR2 SVGEGT. CDR3 length equals 14 residues. The sample comes from a study of blood T cells in healthy people across ages. Study results and caveats: Measured against age, TCR beta diversity per million T cells decreased in a roughly linear manner.

A second PCR of 7 to 11 cycles used a sample-barcoded 5' primer and a J-beta primer mix. MiXCR was run by TCRdb on the 5' RACE reads, yielding one entry per CDR3 protein. The sample contains about 680,000 distinct CDR3 sequences, around 49% of which appear only once. Sequenced material: blood. The chain combines TRBV6-2 or TRBV6-3 with TRBJ2-7; no clear D. This clonotype was obtained from a woman aged 55-69 years in good health. The CDR3 coding sequence is TGTGCCAGCAGTGACTCCGGCCAGTCCTACGAGCAGTACTTC. It encodes CASSDSGQSYEQYF.